In this sample, the clone carrying this T cell receptor (beta chain) turned up once. The CDR3 sequence is 16 residues long. V dropped 4 bases and J dropped 7 bases, with 23 bases sitting between them. Germline CDR1 reads SGHAT; CDR2 reads FQNNGV. This record belongs to a study of identical twins. TCRdb itself ran the 5' RACE reads through MiXCR, one entry per CDR3 protein. In the table there are around 1.7 million distinct CDR3 sequences, under 35% of which are singletons. This sequence originates from a newborn girl in good health. The V gene is TRBV11-2, the J gene TRBJ2-7; D is possibly TRBD1 or TRBD2 (5 bases each). The specimen sequenced was cord blood. CDR3 sequence reads: CASSSRGIGQLFEQYF. The DNA of the CDR3 is TGTGCCAGCAGCTCGAGGGGTATAGGCCAACTCTTTGAGCAGTACTTC. The full variable domain, completed using reference TRBV11-2 and TRBJ2-7, is EAGVAQSPRYKIIEKRQSVAFWCNPISGHATLYWYQQILGQGPKLLIQFQNNGVVDDSQLPKDRFSAERLKGVDSTLKIQPAKLEDSAVYLCASSSRGIGQLFEQYFGPGTRLTVT.